This record covers a single T cell receptor beta chain. The data belong to a study of cytomegalovirus exposure and HLA in healthy donors. Germline assignment: CDR1 SEHNR and CDR2 FQNEAQ (reference sequence). With V trimmed by 4 bases and J by 2 bases, 4 bases remained unmatched. CDR3 length: 15 amino acids. With 60 Vbeta and 13 Jbeta primers, the PCR was carried out. The assay was immunoSEQ multiplex PCR, and TCRdb's table has in-frame clones only and misses some. This table has over 200,000 clones, 70% to 80% appearing once. This receptor was identified in a woman in her twenties or thirties in good health and CMV-seronegative. This sequence joins TRBV7-9 and TRBJ2-5; TRBD1 aligns across 10 bases. Sequencing was performed on PBMCs. CDR3 DNA sequence: TGTGCCAGCAGCTCGGGACAGGGGAGACAAGAGACCCAGTACTTC. It yields the protein CASSSGQGRQETQYF.